This T cell receptor beta chain is from a study of cytomegalovirus exposure and HLA in healthy donors. The study, taken as a whole, reports: One cluster of highly shared sequence variants probably arose as a sequencing artifact.

The CDR3 is made up of 14 amino acids. Trimming took off 4 bases at V and 3 bases at J, with 12 bases between the two ends. Germline V gene sequence: CDR1 MNHNS, CDR2 SASEGT. Every donor was a healthy person donating bone marrow. This clone has just a few counts. What it recognizes is unknown. This PCR relied on a set of 60 Vbeta primers and 13 Jbeta primers. This table comes from immunoSEQ multiplex PCR, and its TCRdb copy is limited to in-frame clones, with some not included. The data show about 140,000 clones, approximately 76% seen once. The TCR comes from a man aged 35 to 55 in good health and CMV-seronegative. This chain uses TRBV6-1 with TRBJ1-2, with D hard to call. The material sequenced was PBMCs. The CDR3 protein is CASSAYAVDYGYTF. The CDR3 coding sequence is TGTGCCAGCAGTGCCTATGCCGTCGACTATGGCTACACCTTC.